The clone carrying this T cell receptor beta chain was detected once. What it binds is unknown. These data belong to a study of untreated major depressive disorder. The study's findings and limits: TRBV05-01 (Vbeta 5.1) usage was higher in CD4+ T cells of depressed patients than controls.

Produced via immunoSEQ multiplex PCR; TCRdb's table is partial and in-frame only. The sample lists approximately 24,000 clones, 90% to 95% occurring once. Germline V gene lookup returns CDR1 LGHNA and CDR2 YNFKEQ. The CDR3 contains 16 residues. V lost 0 bases, J lost 4 bases, and 16 bases lay in between. The source is a woman aged 25-40 years with major depressive disorder. The chain combines TRBV4-2 with TRBJ2-7, with D uncertain. The sequencing input was CD4+ T cells from PBMCs. The CDR3 sequence: CASSQDQKRFPYEQYF. Here the CDR3 DNA reads TGTGCCAGCAGCCAAGATCAGAAGCGTTTCCCGTACGAGCAGTACTTC.